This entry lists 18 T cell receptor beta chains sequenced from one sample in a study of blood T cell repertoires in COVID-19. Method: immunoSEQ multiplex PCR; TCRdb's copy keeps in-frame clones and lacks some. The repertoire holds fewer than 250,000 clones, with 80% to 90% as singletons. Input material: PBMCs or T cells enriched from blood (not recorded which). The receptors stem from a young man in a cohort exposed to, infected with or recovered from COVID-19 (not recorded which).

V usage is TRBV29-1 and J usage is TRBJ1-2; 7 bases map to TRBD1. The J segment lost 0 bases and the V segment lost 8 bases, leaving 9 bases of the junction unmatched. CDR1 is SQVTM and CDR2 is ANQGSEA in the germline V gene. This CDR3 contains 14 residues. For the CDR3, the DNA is TGCAGCAGTCAGGGGGTGGACGCTAACTATGGCTACACCTTC. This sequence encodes CSSQGVDANYGYTF.

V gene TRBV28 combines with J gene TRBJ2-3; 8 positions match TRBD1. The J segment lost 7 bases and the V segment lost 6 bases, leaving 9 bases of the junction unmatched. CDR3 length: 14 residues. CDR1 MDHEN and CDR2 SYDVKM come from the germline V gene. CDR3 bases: TGTGCCAGCAGCAAACGGACAGGGCAAAATACGCAGTATTTT. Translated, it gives CASSKRTGQNTQYF.

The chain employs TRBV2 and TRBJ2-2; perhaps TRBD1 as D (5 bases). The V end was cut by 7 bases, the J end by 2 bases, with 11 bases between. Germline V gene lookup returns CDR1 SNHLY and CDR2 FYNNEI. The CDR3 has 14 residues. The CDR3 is CASKGAPNTGELFF. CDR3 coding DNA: TGTGCCAGCAAAGGGGCGCCCAACACCGGGGAGCTGTTTTTT. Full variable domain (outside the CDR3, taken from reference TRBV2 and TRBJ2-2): EPEVTQTPSHQVTQMGQEVILRCVPISNHLYFYWYRQILGQKVEFLVSFYNNEISEKSEIFDDQFSVERPDGSNFTLKIRSTKLEDSAMYFCASKGAPNTGELFFGEGSRLTVL.

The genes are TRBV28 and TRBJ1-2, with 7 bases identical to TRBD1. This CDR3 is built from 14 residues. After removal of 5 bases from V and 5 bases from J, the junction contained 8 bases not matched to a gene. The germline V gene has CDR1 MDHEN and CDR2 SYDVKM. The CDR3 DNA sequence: TGTGCCAGCAGTCAAGAGGGGGCATGGTATGGCTACACCTTC. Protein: CASSQEGAWYGYTF.

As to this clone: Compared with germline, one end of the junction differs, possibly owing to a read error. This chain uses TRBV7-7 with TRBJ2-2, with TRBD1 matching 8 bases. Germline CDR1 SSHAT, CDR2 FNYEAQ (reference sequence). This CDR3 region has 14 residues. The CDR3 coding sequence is TGTGCTAGCAGCGGATACAGGGGGGCCGGGGAGCTGTTTTTT. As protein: CASSGYRGAGELFF.

The CDR3 bases are TGTGCCAGCAGCTTAGAGATTAGCGGGAGGGCTCGGGAGCAGTACTTC. Protein product: CASSLEISGRAREQYF. The gene calls are TRBV7-6 and TRBJ2-7, with 11 bases matching TRBD2. The CDR3 has 16 amino acids. Germline CDR1 is SGHVS and CDR2 is FNYEAQ. The trim removed 1 base at V and 7 bases at J, leaving 9 bases unmatched. Complete variable domain (other parts from reference TRBV7-6 and TRBJ2-7): GAGVSQSPRYKVTKRGQDVALRCDPISGHVSLYWYRQALGQGPEFLTYFNYEAQQDKSGLPNDRFSAERPEGSISTLTIQRTEQRDSAMYRCASSLEISGRAREQYFGPGTRLTVT.

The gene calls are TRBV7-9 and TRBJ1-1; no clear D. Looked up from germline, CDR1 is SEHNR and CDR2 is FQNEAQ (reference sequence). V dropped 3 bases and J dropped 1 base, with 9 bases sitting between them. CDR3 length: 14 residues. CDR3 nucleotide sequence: TGTGCCAGCAGCTTGCCCGGGGAGAACACTGAAGCTTTCTTT. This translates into CASSLPGENTEAFF.

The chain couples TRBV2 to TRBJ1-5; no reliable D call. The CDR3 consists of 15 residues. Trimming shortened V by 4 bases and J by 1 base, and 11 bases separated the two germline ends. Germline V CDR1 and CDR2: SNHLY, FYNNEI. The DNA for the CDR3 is TGTGCCAGCAGTGGTGAGGGAGGGAGCAATCAGCCCCAGCATTTT. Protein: CASSGEGGSNQPQHF.

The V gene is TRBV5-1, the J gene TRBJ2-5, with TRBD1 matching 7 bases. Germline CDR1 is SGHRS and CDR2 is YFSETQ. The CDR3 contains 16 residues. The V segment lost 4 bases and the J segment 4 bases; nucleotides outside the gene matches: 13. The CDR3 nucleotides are TGCGCCAGCAGCACTACTACAGGGGTTGTAGGAGAGACCCAGTACTTC. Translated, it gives CASSTTTGVVGETQYF.

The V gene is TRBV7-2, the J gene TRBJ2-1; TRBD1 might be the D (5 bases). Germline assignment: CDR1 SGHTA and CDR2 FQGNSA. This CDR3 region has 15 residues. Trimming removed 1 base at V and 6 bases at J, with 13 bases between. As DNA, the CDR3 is TGTGCCAGCAGCTTAGGATTATCAGGGTCCAATGAGCAGTTCTTC. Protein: CASSLGLSGSNEQFF.

CDR3 protein: CASRPGQGVREQFF. CDR3 in DNA: TGTGCCAGCAGGCCAGGACAGGGTGTACGGGAGCAGTTCTTC. V gene TRBV2 combines with J gene TRBJ2-1; the match to TRBD1 covers 8 bases. The CDR3 is 14 amino acids. CDR1 SNHLY and CDR2 FYNNEI come from the germline V gene. V lost 6 bases to trimming and J lost 10 bases; unmatched junction nucleotides: 11.

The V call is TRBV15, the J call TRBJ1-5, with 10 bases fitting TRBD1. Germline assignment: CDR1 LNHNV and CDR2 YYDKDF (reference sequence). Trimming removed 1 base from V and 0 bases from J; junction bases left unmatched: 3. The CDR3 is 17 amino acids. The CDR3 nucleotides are TGTGCCACCAGCAGAGTTGGGACAGGGGTTAGCAATCAGCCCCAGCATTTT. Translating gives CATSRVGTGVSNQPQHF.

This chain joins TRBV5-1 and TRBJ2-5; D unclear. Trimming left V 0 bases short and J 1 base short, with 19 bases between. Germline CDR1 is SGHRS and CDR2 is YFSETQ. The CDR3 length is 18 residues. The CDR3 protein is CASSLVLAVQTSQETQYF. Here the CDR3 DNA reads TGCGCCAGCAGCTTGGTATTAGCTGTTCAAACAAGCCAAGAGACCCAGTACTTC.

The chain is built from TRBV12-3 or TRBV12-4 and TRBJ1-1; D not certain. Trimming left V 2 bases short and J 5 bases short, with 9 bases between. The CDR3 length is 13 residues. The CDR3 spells CASSLLAGTEAFF. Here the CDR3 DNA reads TGTGCCAGCAGTTTATTGGCGGGGACTGAAGCTTTCTTT.

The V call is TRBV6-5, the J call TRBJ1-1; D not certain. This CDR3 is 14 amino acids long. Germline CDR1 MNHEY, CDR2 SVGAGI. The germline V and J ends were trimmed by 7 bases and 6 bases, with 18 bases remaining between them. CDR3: CASKPSVEGAEAFF. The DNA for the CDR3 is TGTGCCAGCAAACCCTCCGTGGAGGGCGCTGAAGCTTTCTTT.

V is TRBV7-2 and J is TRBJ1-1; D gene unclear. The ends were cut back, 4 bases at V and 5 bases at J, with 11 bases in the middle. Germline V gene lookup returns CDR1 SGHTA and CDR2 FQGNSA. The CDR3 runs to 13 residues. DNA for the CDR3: TGTGCCAGCAGCTCCTCGGGTCAAACTGAAGCTTTCTTT. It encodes CASSSSGQTEAFF.

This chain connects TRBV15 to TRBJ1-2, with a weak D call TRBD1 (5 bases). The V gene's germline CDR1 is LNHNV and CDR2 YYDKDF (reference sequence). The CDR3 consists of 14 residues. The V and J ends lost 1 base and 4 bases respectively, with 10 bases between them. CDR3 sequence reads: CATSRAQGTYGYTF. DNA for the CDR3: TGTGCCACCAGCAGAGCTCAGGGAACCTATGGCTACACCTTC.

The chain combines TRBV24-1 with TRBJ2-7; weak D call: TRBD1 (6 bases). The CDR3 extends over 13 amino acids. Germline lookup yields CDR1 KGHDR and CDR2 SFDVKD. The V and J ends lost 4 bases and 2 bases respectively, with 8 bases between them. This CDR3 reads CATSEGHPYEQYF. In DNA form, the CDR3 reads TGTGCCACCAGTGAGGGACACCCCTACGAGCAGTACTTC.